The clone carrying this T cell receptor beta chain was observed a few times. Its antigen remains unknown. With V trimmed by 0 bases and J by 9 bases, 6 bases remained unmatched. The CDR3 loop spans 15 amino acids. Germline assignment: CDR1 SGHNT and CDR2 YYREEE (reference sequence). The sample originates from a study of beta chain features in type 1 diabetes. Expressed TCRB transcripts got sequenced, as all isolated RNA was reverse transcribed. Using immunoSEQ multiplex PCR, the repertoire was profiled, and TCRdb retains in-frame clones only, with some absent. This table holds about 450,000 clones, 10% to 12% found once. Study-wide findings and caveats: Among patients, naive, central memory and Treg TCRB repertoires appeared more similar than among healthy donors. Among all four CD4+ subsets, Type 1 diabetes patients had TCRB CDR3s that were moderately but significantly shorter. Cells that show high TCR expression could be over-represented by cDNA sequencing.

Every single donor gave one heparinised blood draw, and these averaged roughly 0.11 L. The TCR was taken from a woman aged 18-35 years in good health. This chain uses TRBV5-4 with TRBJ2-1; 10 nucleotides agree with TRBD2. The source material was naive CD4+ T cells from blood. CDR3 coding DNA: TGTGCCAGCAGCTTGGTTCTAGCGGGAGCGCCTGAGCAGTTCTTC. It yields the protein CASSLVLAGAPEQFF.